Below are 13 T cell receptor beta chains sequenced from a single sample in a study of CD8+ T cells in alopecia areata. Isolated RNA was reverse transcribed into cDNA used as the sequencing template. Measured with immunoSEQ multiplex PCR; TCRdb has only the in-frame clones, and not every one. The sample has 180,000 or so clones; less than 80% are singletons. The specimen comprised CD8+ T cells sorted from blood, sampled at week 0. All receptors derive from a human donor with alopecia areata.

CDR3 sequence: CASSLRESEQYF. CDR3 nucleotide sequence: TGTGCCAGCAGCTTGAGGGAGTCCGAGCAGTACTTC. J is TRBJ2-7 and V is TRBV5-6; D is perhaps TRBD2 (5 bases). CDR1 and CDR2 from the germline V gene are SGHDT and YYEEEE. The CDR3 contains 12 residues. Between the trimmed V and J ends, which lost 1 base and 6 bases, there was a span of 8 bases.

This clone was observed a handful of times. The rearrangement uses TRBV6-5 and TRBJ2-7; weak D call: TRBD1 (6 bases). The CDR3 is made up of 13 amino acids. Germline V gives CDR1 MNHEY, CDR2 SVGAGI. Trimming removed 7 bases at V and 4 bases at J, with 14 bases between. The CDR3 DNA reads as TGTGCCAGCAATGGCAGGGGTTTATACGAGCAGTACTTC. It translates to CASNGRGLYEQYF.

The gene calls are TRBV2 and TRBJ2-2; no reliable D call. This CDR3 comprises 13 residues. Germline V gene lookup returns CDR1 SNHLY and CDR2 FYNNEI. Trimming left V 8 bases short and J 9 bases short, with 16 bases between. In DNA form, the CDR3 reads TGTGCCAGCTGGAGTCAAATCTCTCGGGAGCTGTTTTTT. Translated, it gives CASWSQISRELFF.

The V gene is TRBV27, the J gene TRBJ1-1, with D uncertain. Germline V gene data show CDR1 as MNHEY and CDR2 as SMNVEV (reference sequence). The V and J ends lost 8 bases and 0 bases respectively, with 7 bases between them. The CDR3 has 12 amino acids. CDR3: CASYTLNTEAFF. Here the CDR3 DNA reads TGTGCCAGCTACACTCTGAACACTGAAGCTTTCTTT.

The chain uses TRBV13 and TRBJ1-2; 10 nucleotides match TRBD1. V trimming: 5 bases; J trimming: 3 bases; junction bases outside the gene matches: 6. Germline V lookup: CDR1 PRHDT, CDR2 FYEKMQ (reference sequence). This CDR3 is 15 amino acids long. The chain's CDR3 is CASSGRQGADYGYTF. The DNA of the CDR3 is TGTGCCAGCAGCGGTCGACAGGGGGCCGACTATGGCTACACCTTC.

Only a few counts were recorded for this clone. The chain has TRBV29-1 and TRBJ2-1; a weak D match, TRBD1 (6 bases). CDR3 length equals 11 residues. V was clipped by 5 bases and J by 8 bases, with 10 bases between them. Germline assignment: CDR1 SQVTM and CDR2 ANQGSEA. CDR3 bases: TGCAGCGTTCAAACAGGGTATGAGCAGTTCTTC. This encodes CSVQTGYEQFF.

This sequence joins TRBV13 and TRBJ1-2, with a weak D call TRBD1 (6 bases). V lost 5 bases and J lost 8, with 15 bases in between. CDR3 length: 13 residues. Germline-derived CDR1 and CDR2 are PRHDT and FYEKMQ (reference sequence). The chain's CDR3 is CASSGTGPLGYTF. Here the CDR3 DNA reads TGTGCCAGCAGCGGAACAGGGCCTCTCGGCTACACCTTC.

This rearrangement joins TRBV7-9 to TRBJ1-1, with a possible D match to TRBD1 (6 bases). The V gene's germline CDR1 is SEHNR and CDR2 FQNEAQ (reference sequence). The CDR3 has 16 residues. V lost 4 bases, J lost 3 bases, and 18 bases lay in between. The CDR3 DNA follows: TGTGCCAGCAGCTCTTTGTTACAGGGAGGGGACACTGAAGCTTTCTTT. Its protein product is CASSSLLQGGDTEAFF.

This clone has only a few counts. Germline is not matched at one junction end, which may reflect a read error. The rearrangement links TRBV29-1 to TRBJ2-1, with TRBD2 matching 12 bases. The germline V gene encodes CDR1 SQVTM and CDR2 ANQGSEA. There are 13 residues in the CDR3. CDR3 DNA: TGCAGCGTAGGACTAGCGGGGAACAATGAGCAGCTCTTC. Translating gives CSVGLAGNNEQLF.

The chain joins TRBV5-1 to TRBJ1-1; no definite D call. This CDR3 is 16 amino acids long. Trimming pared 0 bases from V and 10 bases from J, leaving 22 bases between. Germline values: CDR1 SGHRS, CDR2 YFSETQ. The CDR3 spells CASSLAVSAGPRGAFF. The CDR3 nucleotides are TGCGCCAGCAGCTTGGCCGTATCCGCAGGACCTAGAGGAGCTTTCTTT. Looking up the rest from reference TRBV5-1 and TRBJ1-1 gives the full variable domain: KAGVTQTPRYLIKTRGQQVTLSCSPISGHRSVSWYQQTPGQGLQFLFEYFSETQRNKGNFPGRFSGRQFSNSRSEMNVSTLELGDSALYLCASSLAVSAGPRGAFFGQGTRLTVV.

This chain connects TRBV25-1 to TRBJ2-1, with a possible D match to TRBD1 (5 bases). Germline V gives CDR1 MGHDK, CDR2 SYGVNS. The CDR3 covers 12 residues. V was cut by 6 bases and J by 9 bases, with 12 bases left in between. CDR3 sequence reads: CASSSRAREQFF. In DNA, the CDR3 is TGTGCCAGCAGCTCCAGGGCGCGTGAGCAGTTCTTC.

This clone showed up just a few times. This chain links TRBV10-3 with TRBJ1-1; D remains unclear. Germline V gene lookup returns CDR1 ENHRY and CDR2 SYGVKD. CDR3 length equals 13 residues. The V and J ends lost 2 bases and 4 bases respectively, with 8 bases between them. The DNA for the CDR3 is TGTGCCATCAGTGAGGACGGTATCACTGAAGCTTTCTTT. Its translation: CAISEDGITEAFF.

The chain is built from TRBV29-1 and TRBJ2-7; D not certain. Looked up from germline, CDR1 is SQVTM and CDR2 is ANQGSEA. The germline V and J ends were trimmed by 0 bases and 1 base, with 7 bases remaining between them. The CDR3 extends over 13 amino acids. Written as DNA, the CDR3 is TGCAGCGTTGAAGACGGCCAATCCTACGAGCAGTACTTC. Translating gives CSVEDGQSYEQYF.